This passage covers 9 T cell receptor beta chains from one sample sequenced in a study of T cell repertoires in cytomegalovirus infection. MiXCR, run by TCRdb on the reads, gives a single entry per CDR3 protein. This sample carries some 940,000 distinct CDR3 sequences, approximately 32% of them seen once, and the ten largest clones take roughly 12%. No antigen is known for these receptors. The sequencing used cultured CD8+ T cells from PBMCs, collected from culture after CMV antigen stimulation. The receptors here all came from a human donor in good health (CMV status not recorded). Some clones in this sample may be carry-over from other donors' samples.

Ten or more counts support this clonotype. CDR3 DNA sequence: TGTGCCAGCAGCACAGGGTTATCGGCTGAAGCTTTCTTT. This gives the protein CASSTGLSAEAFF. V is TRBV7-6 and J is TRBJ1-1; tentatively, D is TRBD1 (6 bases). V was clipped by 5 bases and J by 6 bases, with 13 bases between them. The CDR3 has 13 residues. Looked up from germline, CDR1 is SGHVS and CDR2 is FNYEAQ. Drawing the rest from reference TRBV7-6 and TRBJ1-1, the complete variable domain is GAGVSQSPRYKVTKRGQDVALRCDPISGHVSLYWYRQALGQGPEFLTYFNYEAQQDKSGLPNDRFSAERPEGSISTLTIQRTEQRDSAMYRCASSTGLSAEAFFGQGTRLTVV.

This clonotype was recorded a few times. The chain has TRBV6-2 or TRBV6-3 and TRBJ2-7, with D tentatively TRBD1 (6 bases). The CDR3 length is 14 residues. Germline CDR1 MNHEY, CDR2 SVGEGT. The V end was cut by 2 bases, the J end by 3 bases, with 11 bases between. For the CDR3, the DNA is TGTGCCAGCAGTTACGCCGGACAGATCTACGAGCAGTACGTC. This encodes CASSYAGQIYEQYV.

The chain carries TRBV5-6 and TRBJ2-3; no definite D call. Per germline, CDR1 SGHDT and CDR2 YYEEEE. Trimming took 4 bases from V and 3 from J, leaving 6 bases between them. There are 12 residues in the CDR3. CDR3 region: CASSAGTDTQYF. CDR3 sequence (DNA): TGTGCCAGCAGCGCCGGTACAGATACGCAGTATTTT.

This clonotype was seen repeatedly, ten times or more. This chain joins TRBV7-9 and TRBJ1-5; 9 bases align to TRBD1. Germline-derived CDR1 and CDR2 are SEHNR and FQNEAQ (reference sequence). Trimming took 1 base from V and 2 from J; bases not matched to a gene: 3. The CDR3 spans 16 residues. The CDR3 is CASSLGGQGRNQPQHF. As DNA, the CDR3 is TGTGCCAGCAGCTTAGGGGGACAGGGCCGCAATCAGCCCCAGCATTTT.

This clonotype was counted once. A much larger clone is a single base away; this may be a read error. The V and J genes are TRBV28 and TRBJ2-5, with D possibly TRBD1 on 5 matching bases. CDR3 length: 10 residues. Germline CDR1 MDHEN, CDR2 SYDVKM. CDR3 region: CVSSRGTQYF. As DNA, the CDR3 is TGTGTCAGTTCAAGGGGGACCCAGTACTTC.

The table lists this clonotype with a few counts. In DNA, the CDR3 is TGTGCCAGCAGCTCCTCGGGGCCCACTCCGAACACCGGGGAGCTGTTTTTT. Translated: CASSSSGPTPNTGELFF. The chain combines TRBV7-9 with TRBJ2-2, with D perhaps being TRBD1 or TRBD2 (5 bases each). Germline CDR1 SEHNR, CDR2 FQNEAQ (reference sequence). The CDR3 runs to 17 residues. Trimming removed 4 bases from V and 0 bases from J, with 15 bases in between.

Details on this clonotype: A read error may account for a junction end that differs from germline. The gene calls are TRBV7-2 and TRBJ1-1; a weak D match, TRBD1 (5 bases). There are 11 residues in the CDR3. Looked up from germline, CDR1 is SGHTA and CDR2 is FQGNSA. The CDR3 loop is CASSSSGGILF. The CDR3 DNA reads TGTGCCAGCAGCTCCTCCGGGGGTATCCTCTTT.

The chain employs TRBV20-1 and TRBJ2-5; no clear D. The CDR3 runs 16 residues. Deletions cut 0 bases from V and 1 base from J, with 15 bases between. Germline V gene lookup returns CDR1 DFQATT and CDR2 SNEGSKA (reference sequence). The CDR3 spells CSARDPSKAIQETQYF. The DNA for the CDR3 is TGCAGTGCTAGAGATCCCTCTAAAGCGATCCAAGAGACCCAGTACTTC.

This clonotype has a handful of counts. The chain recombines TRBV27 with TRBJ2-1; maybe TRBD2 (5 bases). This CDR3 region has 15 residues. Germline assignment: CDR1 MNHEY and CDR2 SMNVEV (reference sequence). The V and J ends lost 8 bases and 0 bases respectively, with 14 bases between them. CDR3 residues: CASSPGIRSYNEQFF. CDR3 sequence (DNA): TGTGCCAGCTCTCCCGGGATCCGCTCCTACAATGAGCAGTTCTTC.